These 8 T cell receptor beta chains came from one sample sequenced in a study of blood T cell repertoires in COVID-19. The assay was immunoSEQ multiplex PCR, and TCRdb's table has in-frame clones only and misses some. The sample lists some 270,000 clones, 75% to 90% seen once, with 0.75% to 0.9% in the top ten. Sequences were obtained from peripheral blood. These receptor sequences come from a man in his thirties or forties with acute or convalescent COVID-19.

This chain uses TRBV30 with TRBJ1-1; 12 bases line up with TRBD1. V dropped 7 bases and J dropped 7; count of bases not matched to a gene: 7. The V gene's germline CDR1 is GTSNPN and CDR2 SVGIG (reference sequence). The CDR3 totals 13 residues. CDR3 amino acids: CAYRDRGQVEAFF. The CDR3 nucleotides read TGTGCCTACCGGGACAGGGGGCAAGTTGAAGCTTTCTTT.

This clone has only one observation. This chain connects TRBV28 to TRBJ1-5; TRBD1 agrees at 7 bases. J lost 7 bases, V lost 5 bases, and 20 bases had no gene match. The CDR3 runs 18 residues. Germline V gene data show CDR1 as MDHEN and CDR2 as SYDVKM. The CDR3 is CASSRWTGRTSDWQPQHF. The CDR3 nucleotides read TGTGCCAGCAGTCGATGGACAGGTCGAACCTCGGATTGGCAGCCCCAGCATTTT.

The chain has TRBV9 and TRBJ2-2; weak D call: TRBD2 (5 bases). V lost 4 bases and J lost 3, with 10 bases in between. The CDR3 runs to 14 residues. Germline loops: CDR1 SGDLS, CDR2 YYNGEE. This chain's CDR3 is CASSRTRDTGELFF. CDR3 DNA: TGTGCCAGCAGCCGAACTAGAGACACCGGGGAGCTGTTTTTT. The complete variable domain, with remaining parts taken from reference TRBV9 and TRBJ2-2, reads DSGVTQTPKHLITATGQRVTLRCSPRSGDLSVYWYQQSLDQGLQFLIQYYNGEERAKGNILERFSAQQFPDLHSELNLSSLELGDSALYFCASSRTRDTGELFFGEGSRLTVL.

CDR3: CATSAGGTANEKLFF. CDR3 bases: TGTGCCACCAGTGCGGGGGGCACGGCTAATGAAAAACTGTTTTTT. The chain is built from TRBV24-1 and TRBJ1-4; D may be TRBD1 (6 bases). CDR3 size: 15 residues. CDR1 KGHDR and CDR2 SFDVKD come from the germline V gene. V lost 5 bases and J 3 bases, leaving 12 bases between the germline ends.

This chain connects TRBV29-1 to TRBJ2-7; D is undetermined. The length of the CDR3 is 11 residues. The V gene lost 4 bases and the J gene lost 3 bases, with 7 bases spanning the gap. CDR1 is SQVTM and CDR2 is ANQGSEA in the germline V gene. CDR3 loop: CSVATGYEQYF. The DNA of the CDR3 is TGCAGCGTTGCGACGGGCTACGAGCAGTACTTC.

The rearrangement uses TRBV5-4 and TRBJ2-3; 9 bases align to TRBD2. The ends lost 1 base at V and 2 bases at J; junction bases unmatched: 5. Per the germline V gene, CDR1 is SGHNT and CDR2 is YYREEE (reference sequence). The CDR3 totals 16 residues. For the CDR3, the DNA is TGTGCCAGCAGCTTGTATGGCGGGGGGGTCACAGATACGCAGTATTTT. Protein sequence: CASSLYGGGVTDTQYF.

This clone appeared once. The chain combines TRBV23-1 with TRBJ1-1; possible D gene TRBD1, 5 bases. TRBV23-1 is an ORF, and what it does is uncertain. CDR3 length: 12 residues. The V end lost 0 bases, the J end lost 11 bases, and 10 bases lay between the germline ends. The CDR3 spells CASSQSPGMAFF. CDR3 DNA: TGCGCCAGCAGTCAATCTCCAGGGATGGCTTTCTTT.

This clone was seen once. This chain links TRBV6-5 with TRBJ2-7; 7 bases line up with TRBD1. The V gene end was trimmed by 0 bases and the J gene end by 3 bases; junction bases not matched to a gene: 2. This CDR3 has 14 amino acids. Germline V gives CDR1 MNHEY, CDR2 SVGAGI. CDR3 sequence: CASSYSGQFYEQYF. The DNA of the CDR3 is TGTGCCAGCAGTTACTCGGGACAGTTCTACGAGCAGTACTTC.